This T cell receptor beta chain appears in the sequencing data of a study of blood T cell repertoires in COVID-19. There are 13 residues in the CDR3. Deletions cut 6 bases from V and 4 bases from J, with 13 bases between. Germline CDR1 SGHNT, CDR2 YENEEA. Produced via immunoSEQ multiplex PCR; TCRdb's table is partial and in-frame only. Among some 100,000 clones listed, 90% were seen once. The sequence was collected from a man aged 45-60 years with acute or convalescent COVID-19. Sequenced sample: peripheral blood. V gene TRBV11-3 combines with J gene TRBJ2-7; D perhaps matches TRBD1 (6 bases). CDR3 loop: CASSLDSFYEQYF. CDR3 nucleotides: TGTGCCAGCAGTTTGGACAGTTTTTACGAGCAGTACTTC. Looking up the rest from reference TRBV11-3 and TRBJ2-7 gives the full variable domain: EAGVVQSPRYKIIEKKQPVAFWCNPISGHNTLYWYLQNLGQGPELLIRYENEEAVDDSQLPKDRFSAERLKGVDSTLKIQPAELGDSAVYLCASSLDSFYEQYFGPGTRLTVT.